The rows below give T cell receptor beta chains drawn from one sample of a study of T cells after yellow fever vaccination. TCRdb independently ran MiXCR on the 5' RACE reads; one entry per CDR3 protein. The sample carries some 350,000 distinct CDR3 sequences, 8.7% recorded once. This specimen consisted of PBMCs, obtained on the day of the first yellow fever vaccination. These receptors came from a man aged 18-30 years who received the YFV17D yellow fever vaccine. Both conserved end residues are trimmed from each CDR3.

V gene: TRBV11-2
J gene: TRBJ1-6
CDR3 protein: ASSQTGTGSGYNSPLH

V gene: TRBV19
J gene: TRBJ1-1
CDR3 protein: ASSRNRGVVNTEAF

V gene: TRBV28
J gene: TRBJ1-5
CDR3 protein: ASSRDSNQPQH

V gene: TRBV6-5
J gene: TRBJ2-3
CDR3 protein: ASSYYRGLASTDTQY

V gene: TRBV12-3/TRBV12-4
J gene: TRBJ2-7
CDR3 protein: ASSRTGKSYEQY

V gene: TRBV11-2
J gene: TRBJ2-7
CDR3 protein: ASSLTGWKTGEQY

V gene: TRBV12-3/TRBV12-4
J gene: TRBJ1-1
CDR3 protein: ASSPLGAVGTEAF

V gene: TRBV6-1
J gene: TRBJ2-1
CDR3 protein: ASKGQSNNEQF

V gene: TRBV20-1
J gene: TRBJ2-2
CDR3 protein: SAEAHGDTGELF

V gene: TRBV4-1
J gene: TRBJ1-3
CDR3 protein: ASSFRVLTGNTIY

V gene: TRBV7-9
J gene: TRBJ2-4
CDR3 protein: ASTRKQGGMGIQY

V gene: TRBV20-1
J gene: TRBJ1-2
CDR3 protein: SVGGAPYGYT

V gene: TRBV7-8
J gene: TRBJ2-3
CDR3 protein: ASSSSVERGSSTDTQY

V gene: TRBV7-2
J gene: TRBJ2-5
CDR3 protein: ASSPELRGWETQY

V gene: TRBV27
J gene: TRBJ2-3
CDR3 protein: ASSLGSGGPDTQY

V gene: TRBV5-1
J gene: TRBJ1-3
CDR3 protein: ASSSGTDSGNTIY

V gene: TRBV14
J gene: TRBJ2-7
CDR3 protein: ASSYRQGALREQY

V gene: TRBV11-1
J gene: TRBJ2-3
CDR3 protein: ASSRTSGGTRQYTDTQY

V gene: TRBV11-2
J gene: TRBJ2-3
CDR3 protein: ASSSEGGQY

V gene: TRBV7-9
J gene: TRBJ1-6
CDR3 protein: ASSQVTGNNSPLH

V gene: TRBV5-6
J gene: TRBJ2-3
CDR3 protein: ASSPWAPGGTDTQY

V gene: TRBV10-1
J gene: TRBJ1-2
CDR3 protein: ASSESTNYGYT

V gene: TRBV4-3
J gene: TRBJ2-3
CDR3 protein: ASSQSTGTGGFVGLNTQY

V gene: TRBV3-1
J gene: TRBJ2-5
CDR3 protein: ASSLRRTQETQY

V gene: TRBV4-2
J gene: TRBJ1-5
CDR3 protein: ASSQDPGASNQPQH

V gene: TRBV4-3
J gene: TRBJ1-6
CDR3 protein: ASSQEFWSNSPLH

V gene: TRBV12-3/TRBV12-4
J gene: TRBJ2-1
CDR3 protein: ASLAGVNEQF

V gene: TRBV5-5
J gene: TRBJ2-7
CDR3 protein: ASSSLISIGAYEQY

V gene: TRBV11-2
J gene: TRBJ2-7
CDR3 protein: ASSSRLARGLAGEYEQY

V gene: TRBV6-1
J gene: TRBJ2-3
CDR3 protein: ASKPGRSTDTQY

V gene: TRBV6-5
J gene: TRBJ1-3
CDR3 protein: ASSYMQGATGNTIY

V gene: TRBV7-2
J gene: TRBJ1-1
CDR3 protein: ASSLQSGTAF

V gene: TRBV7-3
J gene: TRBJ2-1
CDR3 protein: ASSPTGTGGGEQF

V gene: TRBV6-5
J gene: TRBJ2-7
CDR3 protein: ASSYGGPYEQY

V gene: TRBV7-3
J gene: TRBJ2-1
CDR3 protein: ASSLTDRGREEQF

V gene: TRBV3-1
J gene: TRBJ2-2
CDR3 protein: ASSQVGGAGELF

V gene: TRBV7-2
J gene: TRBJ2-6
CDR3 protein: ASSLGGAGANVLT

V gene: TRBV9
J gene: TRBJ1-4
CDR3 protein: ASSAGGRGREGKLF

V gene: TRBV3-1
J gene: TRBJ2-5
CDR3 protein: ASSQAGRGLQETQY

V gene: TRBV5-6
J gene: TRBJ2-2
CDR3 protein: ASSLDVNTGELF

V gene: TRBV5-1
J gene: TRBJ2-7
CDR3 protein: ASRIAASYEQY